The rows below give T cell receptor beta chains drawn from one sample of a study of blood T cell repertoires in COVID-19. Assay used: immunoSEQ multiplex PCR; TCRdb lists only in-frame clones, some missing. This table holds about 150,000 clones, approximately 80% found once. Material for sequencing was peripheral blood. These receptors were collected from a woman in her 50s with acute or convalescent COVID-19. The conserved cysteine and the conserved F or W are not part of the CDR3 here.

length	V	J	CDR3
13	TRBV5-8	TRBJ1-1	ASSLGLSMNTEAF
13	TRBV2	TRBJ2-2	ASSVGGLAGRELF
13	TRBV6-6	TRBJ2-7	ASSETAGVPREQY
14	TRBV19	TRBJ2-7	ASKVLGGANSYEQY
14	TRBV4-2	TRBJ1-1	ASSQVSTGVPTEAF
14	TRBV6-2/TRBV6-3	TRBJ2-7	ASSYEDRGQSYEQY
12	TRBV27	TRBJ1-5	ASSFGRGNQPQH
18	TRBV9	TRBJ2-5	ASSARTRGGTSPYQETQY
13	TRBV7-3	TRBJ2-5	ASSLSPGGGETQY
13	TRBV5-5	TRBJ1-1	ASSSRQGVNTEAF
12	TRBV9	TRBJ2-7	ASSASGRDTEQY
13	TRBV5-1	TRBJ2-2	ASSLVEGGTGELF
15	TRBV19	TRBJ2-5	ASSIVPTGTSGETQY
10	TRBV18	TRBJ1-1	ASSPEATEAF
11	TRBV30	TRBJ2-5	ACLRPGRETQY
13	TRBV7-3	TRBJ2-1	ASSFSGRGDNEQF
13	TRBV19	TRBJ1-5	ASSIGSGVYQPQH